This entry is about one T cell receptor beta chain. These data come from a study of blood T cell repertoires in COVID-19. V lost 1 base and J lost 2; bases outside the gene matches: 13. The V gene's germline CDR1 is KGHDR and CDR2 SFDVKD. The CDR3 is 19 amino acids. Authors' analysis steps: Amplification of reference gene primers was used by the study to estimate nucleated cell counts. Here immunoSEQ multiplex PCR was the method, and the copy in TCRdb shows in-frame clones only, minus some. V and J calls and clone size are those listed in that table; D and trimming were worked out from the DNA. The sample consists of 95,000 to 100,000 clones, around 92% of them appearing once.

Specimen: peripheral blood. J is TRBJ2-3 and V is TRBV24-1, with TRBD1 matching 8 bases. This receptor was taken from a man aged 50 or older with active COVID-19. In nucleotides, the CDR3 is TGTGCCACCAGTGATTTCTTTCGTGGGCAGGGGGCGAACACAGATACGCAGTATTTT. Protein: CATSDFFRGQGANTDTQYF.